The T cell receptor (beta chain) under discussion was sequenced for a study of blood T cell repertoires in COVID-19. In the study overall: Recovery meant two consecutive negative NP/OP PCR tests, professional clearance, or resolved symptoms. Researchers got acute and convalescent COVID-19 samples from the United States, Italy and Spain. Nucleic acid was either cDNA or gDNA, and it came from T cells, B-cell-depleted T cells, or PBMCs.

CDR3 length: 14 residues. CDR1 SQVTM and CDR2 ANQGSEA come from the germline V gene. V was shortened by 2 bases and J by 8 bases, with 18 bases between the two germline ends. The method was immunoSEQ multiplex PCR; TCRdb's version includes in-frame clones alone and lacks a portion of them. The table has approximately 190,000 clones, about 86% seen once; the top ten hold approximately 25%. Which cohort a participant joined came from the clinical history participants gave. This receptor was identified in a woman between 35 and 50 years old in a cohort exposed to, infected with or recovered from COVID-19 (not recorded which). The rearrangement uses TRBV29-1 and TRBJ1-2, with D maybe TRBD1 (6 bases). Sequenced sample: PBMCs or T cells enriched from blood (not recorded which). The CDR3 sequence is CSVEITGQGRGYTF. DNA for the CDR3: TGCAGCGTTGAAATAACAGGGCAGGGTAGAGGCTACACCTTC.